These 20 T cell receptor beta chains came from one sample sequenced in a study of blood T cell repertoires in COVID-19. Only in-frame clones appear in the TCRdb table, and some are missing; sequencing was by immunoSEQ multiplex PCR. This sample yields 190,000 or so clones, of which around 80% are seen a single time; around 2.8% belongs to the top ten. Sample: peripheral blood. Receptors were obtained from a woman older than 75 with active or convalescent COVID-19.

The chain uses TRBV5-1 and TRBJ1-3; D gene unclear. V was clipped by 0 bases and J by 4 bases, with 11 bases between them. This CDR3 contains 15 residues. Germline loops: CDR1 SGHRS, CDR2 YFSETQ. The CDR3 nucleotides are TGCGCCAGCAGCTTGGACGGCGTAGCCGGAAACACCATATATTTT. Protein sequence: CASSLDGVAGNTIYF.

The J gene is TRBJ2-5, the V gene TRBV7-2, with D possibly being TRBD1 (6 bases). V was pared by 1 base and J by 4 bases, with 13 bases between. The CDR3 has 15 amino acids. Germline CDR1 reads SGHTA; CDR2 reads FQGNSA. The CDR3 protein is CASSLVALQGETQYF. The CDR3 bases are TGTGCCAGCAGCTTAGTGGCGTTACAGGGAGAGACCCAGTACTTC.

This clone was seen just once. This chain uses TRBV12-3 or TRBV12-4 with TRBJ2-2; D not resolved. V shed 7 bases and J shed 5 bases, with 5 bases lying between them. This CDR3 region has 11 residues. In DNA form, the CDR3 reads TGTGCCAGCACCTTAACCGGGGAGCTGTTTTTT. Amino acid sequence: CASTLTGELFF.

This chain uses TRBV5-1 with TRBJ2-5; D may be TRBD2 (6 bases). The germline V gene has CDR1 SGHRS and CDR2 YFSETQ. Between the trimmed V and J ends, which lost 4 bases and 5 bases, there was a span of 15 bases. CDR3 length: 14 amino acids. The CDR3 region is CASSPAGGGETQYF. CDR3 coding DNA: TGCGCCAGCAGCCCGGCGGGCGGAGGGGAGACCCAGTACTTC.

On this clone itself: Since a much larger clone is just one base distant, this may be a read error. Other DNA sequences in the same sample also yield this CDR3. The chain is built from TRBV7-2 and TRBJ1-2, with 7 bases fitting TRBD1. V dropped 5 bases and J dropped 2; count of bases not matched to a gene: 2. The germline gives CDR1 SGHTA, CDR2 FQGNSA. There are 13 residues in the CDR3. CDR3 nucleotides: TGTGCCAGCAGCCCGGACAGGAACTATGGCTACACCTTC. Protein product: CASSPDRNYGYTF.

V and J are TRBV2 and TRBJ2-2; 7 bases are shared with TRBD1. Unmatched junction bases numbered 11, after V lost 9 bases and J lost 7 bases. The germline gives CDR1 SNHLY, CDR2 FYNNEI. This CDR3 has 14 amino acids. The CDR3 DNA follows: TGTGCCAGTAAATTAGACAGGGTGGTCGGGGAGCTGTTTTTT. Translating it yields CASKLDRVVGELFF.

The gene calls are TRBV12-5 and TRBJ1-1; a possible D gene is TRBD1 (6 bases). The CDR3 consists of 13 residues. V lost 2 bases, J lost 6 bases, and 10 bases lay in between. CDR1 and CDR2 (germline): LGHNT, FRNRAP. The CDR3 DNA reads TGTGCTAGTGGTTTGCAGGGGAATGCTGAAGCTTTCTTT. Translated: CASGLQGNAEAFF.

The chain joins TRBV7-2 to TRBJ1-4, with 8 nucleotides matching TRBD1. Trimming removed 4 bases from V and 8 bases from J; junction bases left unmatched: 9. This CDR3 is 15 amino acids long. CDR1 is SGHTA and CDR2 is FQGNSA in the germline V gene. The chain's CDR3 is CASSSFFGDREKLFF. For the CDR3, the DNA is TGTGCCAGCAGCTCCTTTTTCGGGGACAGGGAAAAACTGTTTTTT.

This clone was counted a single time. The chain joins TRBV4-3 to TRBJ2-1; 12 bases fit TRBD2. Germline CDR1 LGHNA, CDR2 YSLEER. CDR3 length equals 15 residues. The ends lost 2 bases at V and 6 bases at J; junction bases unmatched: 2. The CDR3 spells CASSQSSGGANEQFF. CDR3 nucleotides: TGCGCCAGCAGCCAATCTAGCGGGGGGGCCAATGAGCAGTTCTTC.

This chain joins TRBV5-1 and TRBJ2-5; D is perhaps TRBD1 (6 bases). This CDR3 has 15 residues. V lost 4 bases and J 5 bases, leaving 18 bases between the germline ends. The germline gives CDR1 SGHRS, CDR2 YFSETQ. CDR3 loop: CASSPGHTRGETQYF. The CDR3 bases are TGCGCCAGCAGCCCGGGACATACCCGTGGGGAGACCCAGTACTTC.

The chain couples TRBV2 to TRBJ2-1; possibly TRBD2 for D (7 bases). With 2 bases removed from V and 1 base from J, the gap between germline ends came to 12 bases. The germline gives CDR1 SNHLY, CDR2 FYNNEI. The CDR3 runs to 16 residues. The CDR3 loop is CASSEWGGRSYNEQFF. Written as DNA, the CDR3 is TGTGCCAGCAGTGAATGGGGGGGCCGATCCTACAATGAGCAGTTCTTC.

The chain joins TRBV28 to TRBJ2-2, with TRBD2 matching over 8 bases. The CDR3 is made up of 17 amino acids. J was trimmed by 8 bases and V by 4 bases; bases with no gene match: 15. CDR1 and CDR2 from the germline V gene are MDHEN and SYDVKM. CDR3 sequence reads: CASSSPRPGGISGELFF. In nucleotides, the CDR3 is TGTGCCAGCAGTTCTCCAAGGCCGGGGGGGATATCTGGGGAGCTGTTTTTT.

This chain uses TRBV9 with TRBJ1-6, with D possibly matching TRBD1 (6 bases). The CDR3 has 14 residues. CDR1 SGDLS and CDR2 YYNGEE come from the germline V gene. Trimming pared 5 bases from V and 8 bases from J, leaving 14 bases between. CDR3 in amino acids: CASSLRQEDSPLHF. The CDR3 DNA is TGTGCCAGCAGTCTTAGACAGGAGGATTCACCCCTCCACTTT.

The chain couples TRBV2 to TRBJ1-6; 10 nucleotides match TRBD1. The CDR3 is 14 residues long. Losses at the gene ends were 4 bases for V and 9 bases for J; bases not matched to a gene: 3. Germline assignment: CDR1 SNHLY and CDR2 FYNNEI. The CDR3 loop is CASSGGTGVSPLHF. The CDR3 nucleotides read TGTGCCAGCAGTGGGGGGACAGGGGTTTCACCCCTCCACTTT.

The DNA for the CDR3 is TGTGCCAGCAGCTGGAGCCCGGGACTAGCGGGGCCTAATGAGCAGTTCTTC. Encoded protein: CASSWSPGLAGPNEQFF. The chain is built from TRBV5-4 and TRBJ2-1; 13 nucleotides match TRBD2. Germline V gene sequence: CDR1 SGHNT, CDR2 YYREEE (reference sequence). V gave up 3 bases and J gave up 7 bases; unmatched junction bases: 10. The CDR3 is 17 amino acids.

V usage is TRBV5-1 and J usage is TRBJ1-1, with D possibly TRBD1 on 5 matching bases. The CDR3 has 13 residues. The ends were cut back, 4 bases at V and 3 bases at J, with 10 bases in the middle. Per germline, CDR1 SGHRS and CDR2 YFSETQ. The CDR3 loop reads CASSDTGYTEAFF. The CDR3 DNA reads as TGCGCCAGCAGCGACACAGGCTACACTGAAGCTTTCTTT.

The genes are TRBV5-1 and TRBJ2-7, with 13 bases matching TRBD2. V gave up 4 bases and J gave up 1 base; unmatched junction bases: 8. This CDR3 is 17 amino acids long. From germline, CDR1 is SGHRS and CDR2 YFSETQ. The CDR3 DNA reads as TGCGCCAGCAGCCAAGAGGGACTAGCGGGGCGTTCCTACGAGCAGTACTTC. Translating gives CASSQEGLAGRSYEQYF.

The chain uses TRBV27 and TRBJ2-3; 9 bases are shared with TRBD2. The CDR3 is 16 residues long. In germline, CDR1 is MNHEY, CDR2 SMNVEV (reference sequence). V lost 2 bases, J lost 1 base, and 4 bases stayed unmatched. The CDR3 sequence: CASSLIASGGTDTQYF. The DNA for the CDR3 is TGTGCCAGCAGTTTAATAGCTAGCGGGGGCACAGATACGCAGTATTTT.

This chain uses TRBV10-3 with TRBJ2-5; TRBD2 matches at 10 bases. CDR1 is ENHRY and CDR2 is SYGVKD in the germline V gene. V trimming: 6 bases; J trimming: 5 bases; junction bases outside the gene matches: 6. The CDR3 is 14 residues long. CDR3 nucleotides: TGTGCCATCAGCGGGGGGGGACTAGCGGAGACCCAGTACTTC. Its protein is CAISGGGLAETQYF.

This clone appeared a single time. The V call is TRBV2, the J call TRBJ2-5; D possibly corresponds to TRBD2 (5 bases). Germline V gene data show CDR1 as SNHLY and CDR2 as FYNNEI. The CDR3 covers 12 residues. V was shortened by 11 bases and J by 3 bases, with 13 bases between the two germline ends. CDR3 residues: CAEPGEKETQYF. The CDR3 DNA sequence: TGTGCCGAACCCGGGGAAAAAGAGACCCAGTACTTC.